Listed below are T cell receptor beta chains from one sample, sequenced in a study of human T cells and chemical hapten exposure. TCRdb re-called the RACE reads with MiXCR, one entry per CDR3 protein. Among some 59,000 distinct CDR3 sequences, approximately 10% were seen once, and the ten largest hold approximately 4%. The sequences come from whole blood, collected in connection with sensitization to the hapten diphenylcyclopropenone (DPC). All receptors derive from a woman aged 40 to 50 with alopecia areata. Some clones in this sample may be carry-over from other donors' samples. Each CDR3 is given with its conserved first and last residue. Clone size is stated in some rows and not others, as once, few, many or a class when expanded.

j_gene | v_gene | abundance | CDR3aa
TRBJ2-3 | TRBV30 | - | CAWSRGLGEGTQYF
TRBJ2-1 | TRBV7-9 | few | CASSLAVQSSYNEQFF
TRBJ2-5 | TRBV29-1 | - | CSVPAGTAQETQYF
TRBJ2-1 | TRBV28 | - | CAIQDTKASGRAGMFF
TRBJ1-1 | TRBV20-1 | many | CRASEGRRTEAFF
TRBJ1-2 | TRBV29-1 | many | CSAWTGKYGYTF
TRBJ1-5 | TRBV20-1 | few | CSARGLAGEVSNQPQHF
TRBJ2-7 | TRBV11-2 | - | CASSRTSEQYF
TRBJ1-1 | TRBV6-5 | - | CASTRGSGNTEAFF
TRBJ2-4 | TRBV12-2 | many | CASRFGPSGGVRYIQYF
TRBJ2-2 | TRBV6-2/TRBV6-3 | - | CASSYEPGGGTTGELFF
TRBJ1-1 | TRBV20-1 | few | CSARDGDRTEAFF
TRBJ2-7 | TRBV7-2 | many | CASTEQPSGTYEQYF
TRBJ2-1 | TRBV4-1 | - | CASSQPNLAGEEQFF
TRBJ1-2 | TRBV6-1 | many | CASRRTGNYGYTF
TRBJ2-1 | TRBV12-3/TRBV12-4 | few | CASSSNNVGLDYNEQFF
TRBJ2-3 | TRBV27 | many | CASSLYTSGRPWDTQYF
TRBJ1-5 | TRBV7-2 | many | CASSLEGAGDQPQHF
TRBJ2-5 | TRBV3-1 | many | CASSQDASVSQYF
TRBJ2-5 | TRBV18 | many | CASSPTQTGVQYF
TRBJ2-7 | TRBV7-2 | - | CASSRDRGRMEQYF
TRBJ2-7 | TRBV29-1 | - | CSVDRLAGGVEQYF
TRBJ1-1 | TRBV7-2 | - | CASSLRVRGTEAFF
TRBJ2-7 | TRBV7-6 | - | CASSLNYNYEQYF
TRBJ1-2 | TRBV7-2 | few | CASSLRVGLLRDGYTF
TRBJ2-7 | TRBV28 | few | CASSSGHTGYEQYF
TRBJ2-1 | TRBV20-1 | many | CSAGPGQVMYNEQFF
TRBJ1-2 | TRBV27 | many | CASQERANYGYTF
TRBJ1-5 | TRBV6-2/TRBV6-3 | many | CASSYSTGWAQHF
TRBJ1-1 | TRBV18 | many | CASSPQTGNTEAFF
TRBJ2-3 | TRBV11-2 | many | CASSLDQEGTQYF
TRBJ1-1 | TRBV7-6 | many | CASSYPSDRIEAFF
TRBJ2-3 | TRBV7-2 | - | CASSSLPQYF
TRBJ2-5 | TRBV2 | few | CASTRTGKETQYF
TRBJ2-7 | TRBV12-3/TRBV12-4 | few | CASSFGSGGIHEQYF
TRBJ1-3 | TRBV7-6 | few | CASSPGRGGNTIYF
TRBJ2-5 | TRBV7-9 | - | CASSLTSGETQYF
TRBJ2-1 | TRBV9 | - | CASSVELRSDSFYNEQFF
TRBJ1-2 | TRBV20-1 | - | CSARVPRGQDSGYTF
TRBJ2-7 | TRBV10-2 | - | CASSVGTGGEQYF
TRBJ2-1 | TRBV4-3 | few | CASSQDYYGGPINEQFF
TRBJ1-5 | TRBV10-3 | few | CAISDLTSNQPQHF
TRBJ1-1 | TRBV5-1 | many | CASSPQGRNTEAFF
TRBJ1-5 | TRBV12-3/TRBV12-4 | few | CASNSKVNSNQPQHF
TRBJ2-7 | TRBV20-1 | few | CSARNRGRGNYEQYF
TRBJ1-2 | TRBV28 | many | CASSTRRGGQIIYGYTF
TRBJ2-3 | TRBV20-1 | many | CSAWTSGRVDTQYF
TRBJ1-5 | TRBV5-1 | few | CASSLGQGFSPQHF
TRBJ1-1 | TRBV12-3/TRBV12-4 | few | CASSKTGGTEAFF
TRBJ1-2 | TRBV29-1 | few | CSVGSRDKAGYTF